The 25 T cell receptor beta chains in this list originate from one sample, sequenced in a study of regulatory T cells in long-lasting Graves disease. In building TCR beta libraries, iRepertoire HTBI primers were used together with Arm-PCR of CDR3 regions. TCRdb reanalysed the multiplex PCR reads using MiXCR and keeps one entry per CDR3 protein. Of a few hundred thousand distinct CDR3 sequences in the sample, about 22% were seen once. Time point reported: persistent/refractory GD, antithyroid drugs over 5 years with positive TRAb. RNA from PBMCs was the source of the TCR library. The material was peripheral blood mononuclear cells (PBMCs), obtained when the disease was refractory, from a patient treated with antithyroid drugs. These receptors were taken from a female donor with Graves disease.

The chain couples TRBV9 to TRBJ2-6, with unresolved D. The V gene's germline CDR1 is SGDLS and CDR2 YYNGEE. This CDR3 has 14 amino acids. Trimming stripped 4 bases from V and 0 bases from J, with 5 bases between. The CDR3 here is CASSSGSGANVLTF. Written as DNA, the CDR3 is TGTGCCAGCAGCTCCGGCTCTGGGGCCAACGTCCTGACTTTC.

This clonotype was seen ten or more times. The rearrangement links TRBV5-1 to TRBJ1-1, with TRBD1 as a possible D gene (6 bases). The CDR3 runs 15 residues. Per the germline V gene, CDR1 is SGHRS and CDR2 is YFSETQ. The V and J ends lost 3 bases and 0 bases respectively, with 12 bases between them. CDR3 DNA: TGCGCCAGCAGCTCCCGACAGGACCTGAACACTGAAGCTTTCTTT. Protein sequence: CASSSRQDLNTEAFF.

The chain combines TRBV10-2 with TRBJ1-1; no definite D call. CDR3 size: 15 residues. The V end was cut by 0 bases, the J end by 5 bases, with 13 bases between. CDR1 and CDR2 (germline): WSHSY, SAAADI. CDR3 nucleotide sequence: TGCGCCAGCAGTGAGTCGATGGGGTTTAATACTGAAGCTTTCTTT. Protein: CASSESMGFNTEAFF.

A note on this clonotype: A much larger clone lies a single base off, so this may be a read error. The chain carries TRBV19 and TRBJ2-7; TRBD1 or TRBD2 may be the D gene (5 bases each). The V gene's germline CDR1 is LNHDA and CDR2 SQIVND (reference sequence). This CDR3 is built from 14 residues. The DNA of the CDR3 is TGTGCCAGTAGTACACGGGACGGCTCCCACGAGCAGTACTTC. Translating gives CASSTRDGSHEQYF.

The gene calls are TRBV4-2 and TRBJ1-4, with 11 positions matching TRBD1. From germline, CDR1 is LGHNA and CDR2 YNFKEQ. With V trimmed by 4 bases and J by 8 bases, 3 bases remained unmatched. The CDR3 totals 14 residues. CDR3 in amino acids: CASSLDRGLEKLFF. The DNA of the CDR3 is TGTGCCAGCAGCCTGGACAGGGGGCTGGAAAAACTGTTTTTT.

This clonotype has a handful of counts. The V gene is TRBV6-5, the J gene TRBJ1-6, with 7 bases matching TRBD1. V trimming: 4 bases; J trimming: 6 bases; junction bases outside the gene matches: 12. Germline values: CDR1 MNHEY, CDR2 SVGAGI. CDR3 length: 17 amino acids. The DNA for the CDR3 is TGTGCCAGCAGTTCACACCTGACAGGGTCTCGTAATTCACCCCTCCACTTT. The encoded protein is CASSSHLTGSRNSPLHF.

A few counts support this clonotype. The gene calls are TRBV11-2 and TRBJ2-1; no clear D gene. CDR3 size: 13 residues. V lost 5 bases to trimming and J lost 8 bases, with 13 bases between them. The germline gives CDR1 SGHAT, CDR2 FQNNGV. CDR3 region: CASSAQRGYEQFF. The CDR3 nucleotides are TGTGCCAGCAGCGCCCAAAGAGGATATGAGCAGTTCTTC.

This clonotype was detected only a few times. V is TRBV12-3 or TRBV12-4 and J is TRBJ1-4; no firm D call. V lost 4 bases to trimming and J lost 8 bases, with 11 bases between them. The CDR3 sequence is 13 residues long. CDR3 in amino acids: CASSSTGGEKLFF. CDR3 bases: TGTGCCAGCAGTTCCACGGGCGGAGAAAAACTGTTTTTT.

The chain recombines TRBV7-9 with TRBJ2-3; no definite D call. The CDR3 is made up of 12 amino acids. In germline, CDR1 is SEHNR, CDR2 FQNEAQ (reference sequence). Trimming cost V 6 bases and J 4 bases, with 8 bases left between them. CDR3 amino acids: CASRTASDTQYF. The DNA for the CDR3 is TGTGCCAGCAGAACAGCCTCAGATACGCAGTATTTT.

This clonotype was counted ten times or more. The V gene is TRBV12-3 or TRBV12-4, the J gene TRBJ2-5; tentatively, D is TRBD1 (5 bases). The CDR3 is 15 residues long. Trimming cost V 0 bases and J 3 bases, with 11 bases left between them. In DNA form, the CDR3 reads TGTGCCAGCAGTTTAGCTCGCGACAGAGAAGAGACCCAGTACTTC. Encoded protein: CASSLARDREETQYF.

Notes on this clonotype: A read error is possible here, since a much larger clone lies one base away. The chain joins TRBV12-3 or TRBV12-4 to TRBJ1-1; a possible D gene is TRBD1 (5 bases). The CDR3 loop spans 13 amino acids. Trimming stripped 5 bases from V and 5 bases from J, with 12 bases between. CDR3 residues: CASSGSGGTEAFF. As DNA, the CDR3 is TGTGCCAGCAGTGGATCTGGGGGAACTGAAGCTTTCTTT.

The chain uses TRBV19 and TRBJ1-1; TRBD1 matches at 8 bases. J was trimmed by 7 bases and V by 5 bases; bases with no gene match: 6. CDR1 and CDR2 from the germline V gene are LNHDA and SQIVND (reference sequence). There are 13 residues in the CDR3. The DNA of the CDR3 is TGTGCCAGTAGTCCAAATGACAGGGGTGAAGCTTTCTTT. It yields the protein CASSPNDRGEAFF.

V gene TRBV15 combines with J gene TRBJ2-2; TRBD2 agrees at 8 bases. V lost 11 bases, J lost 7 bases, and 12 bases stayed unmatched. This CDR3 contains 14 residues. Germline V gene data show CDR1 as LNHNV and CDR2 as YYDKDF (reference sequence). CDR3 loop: CASSGGGRSGELFF. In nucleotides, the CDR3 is TGTGCCTCTTCGGGGGGGGGAAGGAGCGGGGAGCTGTTTTTT.

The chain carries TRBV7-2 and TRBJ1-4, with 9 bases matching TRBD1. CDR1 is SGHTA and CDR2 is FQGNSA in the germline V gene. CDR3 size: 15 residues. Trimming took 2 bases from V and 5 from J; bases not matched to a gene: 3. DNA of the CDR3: TGTGCCAGCAGCTTACAAGGGACAGGGAATGAAAAACTGTTTTTT. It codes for CASSLQGTGNEKLFF.

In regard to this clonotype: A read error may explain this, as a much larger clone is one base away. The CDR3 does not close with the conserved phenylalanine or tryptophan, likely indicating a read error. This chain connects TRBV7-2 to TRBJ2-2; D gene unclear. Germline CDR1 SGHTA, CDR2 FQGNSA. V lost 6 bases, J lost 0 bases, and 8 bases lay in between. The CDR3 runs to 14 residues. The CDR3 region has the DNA TGTGCCAGCAGGCCACAAACGAACACCGGGGAGCTGTTTTCT. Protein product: CASRPQTNTGELFS.

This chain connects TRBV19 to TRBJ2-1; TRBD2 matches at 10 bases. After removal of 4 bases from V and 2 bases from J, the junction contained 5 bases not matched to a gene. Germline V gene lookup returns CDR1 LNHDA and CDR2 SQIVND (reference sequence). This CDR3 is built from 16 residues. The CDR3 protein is CASSTRTSGTYNEQFF. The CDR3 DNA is TGTGCCAGTAGTACCCGGACTAGCGGAACCTACAATGAGCAGTTCTTC.

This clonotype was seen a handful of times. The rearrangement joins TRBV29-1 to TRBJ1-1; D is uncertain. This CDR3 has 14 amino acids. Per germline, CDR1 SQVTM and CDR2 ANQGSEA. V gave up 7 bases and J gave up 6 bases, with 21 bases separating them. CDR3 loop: CSAVMTAAFAEAFF. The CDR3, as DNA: TGCAGCGCTGTAATGACCGCCGCGTTTGCTGAAGCTTTCTTT.

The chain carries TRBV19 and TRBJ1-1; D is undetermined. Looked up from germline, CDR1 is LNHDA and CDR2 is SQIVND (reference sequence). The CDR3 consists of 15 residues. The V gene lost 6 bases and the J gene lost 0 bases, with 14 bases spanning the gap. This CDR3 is CASRPRGGMNTEAFF. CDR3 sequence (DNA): TGTGCCAGTAGACCTCGGGGTGGAATGAACACTGAAGCTTTCTTT.

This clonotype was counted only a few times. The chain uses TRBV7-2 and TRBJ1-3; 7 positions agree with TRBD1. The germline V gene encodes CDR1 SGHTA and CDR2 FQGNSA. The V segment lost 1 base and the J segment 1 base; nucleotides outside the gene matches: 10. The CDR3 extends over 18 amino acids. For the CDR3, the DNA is TGTGCCAGCAGCTTAGAGGGCAGGGGGTTACCTTCTGGAAACACCATATATTTT. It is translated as CASSLEGRGLPSGNTIYF.

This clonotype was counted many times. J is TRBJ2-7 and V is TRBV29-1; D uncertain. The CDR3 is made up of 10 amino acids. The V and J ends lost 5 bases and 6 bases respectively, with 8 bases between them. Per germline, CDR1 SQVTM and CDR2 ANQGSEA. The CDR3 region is CSVFQAEQYF. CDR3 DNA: TGCAGCGTTTTCCAGGCCGAGCAGTACTTC.

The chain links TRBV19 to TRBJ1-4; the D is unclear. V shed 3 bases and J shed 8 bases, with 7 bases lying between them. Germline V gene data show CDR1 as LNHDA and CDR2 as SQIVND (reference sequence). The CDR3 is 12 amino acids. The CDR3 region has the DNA TGTGCCAGTAGTATGCGGAGGGAAAAACTGTTTTTT. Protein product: CASSMRREKLFF.

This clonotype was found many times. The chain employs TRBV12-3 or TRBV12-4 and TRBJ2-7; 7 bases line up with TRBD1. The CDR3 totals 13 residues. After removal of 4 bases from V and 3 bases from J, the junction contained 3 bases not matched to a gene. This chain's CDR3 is CASSSTGVYEQYF. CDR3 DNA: TGTGCCAGCAGTTCTACAGGGGTCTACGAGCAGTACTTC.

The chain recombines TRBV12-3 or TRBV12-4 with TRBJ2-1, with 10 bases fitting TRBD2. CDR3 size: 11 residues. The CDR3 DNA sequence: TGTGTAAGCGGGGGGGTTAATGAGCAGTTCTTC. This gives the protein CVSGGVNEQFF.

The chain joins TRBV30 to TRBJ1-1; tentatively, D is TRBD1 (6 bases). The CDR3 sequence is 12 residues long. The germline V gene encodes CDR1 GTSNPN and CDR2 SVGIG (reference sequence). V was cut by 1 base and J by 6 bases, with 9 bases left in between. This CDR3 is CAWSEGGPEAFF. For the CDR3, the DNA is TGTGCCTGGAGTGAAGGGGGACCTGAAGCTTTCTTT.

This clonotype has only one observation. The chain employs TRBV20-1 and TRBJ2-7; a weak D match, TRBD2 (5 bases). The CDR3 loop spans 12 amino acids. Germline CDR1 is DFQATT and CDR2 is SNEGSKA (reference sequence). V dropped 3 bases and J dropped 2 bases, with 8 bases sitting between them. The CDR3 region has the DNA TGCAGTGCTAGTGGCGGGCCCTACGAGCAGTACTTC. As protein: CSASGGPYEQYF.